Below, one TCR beta chain is given with its context. What it recognizes is unknown. The CDR3 totals 13 residues. Germline CDR1 SGHRS, CDR2 YFSETQ. Trimming shortened V by 4 bases and J by 5 bases, and 13 bases separated the two germline ends. Generation of TCR cDNA used 5'RACE template switching (which added a universal primer site and UMIs). One entry per CDR3 protein, called by TCRdb with MiXCR from the 5' RACE reads. Among 120,000 or so distinct CDR3 sequences listed, about 8.8% were seen once. The data derive from a study of T cells after yellow fever vaccination. At the level of the study: In the case of low-cell-number fractions, SMART-Seq v4 Ultra Low Input was used for preparation.

Study-wide results and limits: Post-booster repertoires again held most primary-vaccination clones (approximately 96% CD4, over 80% CD8). The study noted that FACS-sorted repertoires could contain abundant clonotypes contaminating from the bulk population.

The chain has TRBV5-1 and TRBJ2-7; no reliable D call. Source: CD8+ T cells sorted from PBMCs, taken on the day of the yellow fever booster vaccination. The sequence came from a man between 18 and 29 years old who received the YFV17D yellow fever vaccine. Here the CDR3 DNA reads TGCGCCAGCAGCCCCCCTTGGGGTGACGAGCAGTACTTC. Protein product: CASSPPWGDEQYF.